This T cell receptor beta chain appears in the sequencing data of a study of cytomegalovirus exposure and HLA in healthy donors. The ends were cut back, 7 bases at V and 0 bases at J, with 10 bases in the middle. The CDR3 has 14 residues. Primers for the PCR totalled 60 Vbeta and 13 Jbeta. TCRdb's copy holds only in-frame clones and misses some; the assay was immunoSEQ multiplex PCR. The sample lists about 120,000 clones; more than 55% were seen once. Sequences were obtained from PBMCs. The receptor was isolated from a man between 18 and 29 years old in good health and CMV-seronegative. The V and J genes are TRBV23-1 and TRBJ1-5; D not certain. TRBV23-1 is identified as an open reading frame with a role that is uncertain. The CDR3 loop is CASKTAYSNQPQHF. The CDR3 nucleotides read TGCGCCAGCAAAACAGCTTATAGCAATCAGCCCCAGCATTTT.